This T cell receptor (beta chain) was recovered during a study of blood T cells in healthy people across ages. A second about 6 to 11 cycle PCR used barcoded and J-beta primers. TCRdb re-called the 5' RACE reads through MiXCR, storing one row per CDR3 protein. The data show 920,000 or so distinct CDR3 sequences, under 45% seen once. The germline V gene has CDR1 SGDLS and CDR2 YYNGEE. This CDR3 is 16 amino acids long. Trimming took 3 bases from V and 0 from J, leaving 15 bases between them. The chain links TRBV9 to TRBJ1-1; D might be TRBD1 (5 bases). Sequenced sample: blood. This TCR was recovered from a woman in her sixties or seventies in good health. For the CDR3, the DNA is TGTGCCAGCAGCGCCGGACGGGGCGCCATGAACACTGAAGCTTTCTTT. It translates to CASSAGRGAMNTEAFF.